These T cell receptor beta chains were read from a single sample in a study of blood T cell repertoires in COVID-19. The repertoire was sequenced with immunoSEQ multiplex PCR; TCRdb's copy has only in-frame clones and lacks some. The sample gives some 260,000 clones, approximately 79% of which show up once; 4.9% is in the top ten. Sample: peripheral blood. Source of these receptors: a woman aged 80 or over with active or convalescent COVID-19. The CDR3 runs from the conserved cysteine through the conserved F or W. D genes are given only for firm matches. The size field is filled for only some rows; it gives once, few, many or a size class.

>TRBV19|TRBJ1-1|TRBD1|.
TGTGCCAGTAGTTCACCCCGCGGGGCAGGGGGCAAGGCTGAAGCTTTCTTT
CASSSPRGAGGKAEAFF
>TRBV6-6|TRBJ1-2|TRBD1|.
TGTGCCAGCAGGATTACCGGGACAGGAGGCGGCTACACCTTC
CASRITGTGGGYTF
>TRBV7-2|TRBJ1-2|.|.
TGTGCCAGCAGCTCCCGCACCGGCATGGAGGGCTACACCTTC
CASSSRTGMEGYTF
>TRBV29-1|TRBJ1-1|TRBD1|.
TGCAGCGTGACGGGACAGTTGAACACTGAAGCTTTCTTT
CSVTGQLNTEAFF
>TRBV27|TRBJ1-2|TRBD1|.
TGTGCCAGCAGGAAGGACAGGGCGGCAAACTATGGCTACACCTTC
CASRKDRAANYGYTF
>TRBV6-5|TRBJ1-5|.|.
TGTGCCAGCAGCCAAAGCAATCAGCCCCAGCATTTT
CASSQSNQPQHF
>TRBV27|TRBJ2-5|.|.
TGTGCCAGCAGTTTACTTGCGTACCAAGAGACCCAGTACTTC
CASSLLAYQETQYF
>TRBV5-5|TRBJ2-5|TRBD1|.
TGTGCCAGCAGCCCCGGGACAGTCCAAGAGACCCAGTACTTC
CASSPGTVQETQYF
>TRBV4-2|TRBJ2-2|TRBD1|few
TGTGCCAGCAGTGTGACAGGGGGCGACACCGGGGAGCTGTTTTTT
CASSVTGGDTGELFF
>TRBV28|TRBJ2-2|TRBD2|.
TGTGCCAGCATCCTTAGCGGGGCTAGGGGGACCGGGGAGCTGTTTTTT
CASILSGARGTGELFF
>TRBV7-2|TRBJ1-2|.|.
TGTGCCAGCAGCTTTGACAGGAACTATGGCTACACCTTC
CASSFDRNYGYTF
>TRBV30|TRBJ2-5|TRBD2|.
TGTGCCTGGAGTGCTAGCGGACAAGAGACCCAGTACTTC
CAWSASGQETQYF
>TRBV7-9|TRBJ1-1|.|.
TGTGCCAGCAGCTTAGAACAGAACACTGAAGCTTTCTTT
CASSLEQNTEAFF
>TRBV10-1|TRBJ2-1|TRBD2|.
TGCGCCAGCAGTGAGTCGATGAATGCTAGCGGGCGGACCTACTCCTACAATGAGCAGTTCTTC
CASSESMNASGRTYSYNEQFF
>TRBV29-1|TRBJ1-4|TRBD1|.
TGCAGCGTCGCCCTGGCCCGGACAGGGGGCGCGGAAAAACTGTTTTTT
CSVALARTGGAEKLFF
>TRBV7-9|TRBJ2-3|TRBD2|.
TGTGCCAGCAGCCAGATCTTAAGCGGGGGGGAAACAGATACGCAGTATTTT
CASSQILSGGETDTQYF
>TRBV7-8|TRBJ2-7|.|.
TGTGCCAGCAGCCCTCTAGGAGGTAACTCCTACGAGCAGTACTTC
CASSPLGGNSYEQYF
>TRBV10-1|TRBJ2-3|TRBD2|.
TGCGCCAGCAGTGAAAGGCTAGCGGGAGTAGCGGATACGCAGTATTTT
CASSERLAGVADTQYF
>TRBV5-6|TRBJ2-7|TRBD1|.
TGTGCCAGCAGCTCCCTCCGGACAGGTACCTCCGAGCAGTACTTC
CASSSLRTGTSEQYF
>TRBV25-1|TRBJ1-3|.|.
TGTGCCAGCAGACAGGGAGCTGGAAACACCATATATTTT
CASRQGAGNTIYF
>TRBV5-6|TRBJ1-3|.|.
TGTGCCAGCAGCTTCGAGGCGAACTCTGGAAACACCATATATTTT
CASSFEANSGNTIYF
>TRBV14|TRBJ1-4|TRBD1|.
TGTGCCAGCAGCCTGACCTGGACAGGTGAAAAACTGTTTTTT
CASSLTWTGEKLFF
>TRBV3-1/TRBV3-2|TRBJ2-3|TRBD1|.
TGTGCCAGCAGTTGGACAGGTAGCACAGATACGCAGTATTTT
CASSWTGSTDTQYF
>TRBV6-1|TRBJ1-2|TRBD1|.
TGTGCCAGCAGTGAAGGGCGTACAGGGGGCAATGGCTACACCTTC
CASSEGRTGGNGYTF
>TRBV19|TRBJ1-4|.|.
TGTGCCAGTAGTATCATGACAGCGGAAAAACTGTTTTTT
CASSIMTAEKLFF
>TRBV5-5|TRBJ1-2|TRBD1|.
TGTGCCAGCAGCTCCGAGACCTGGACAGGGTATGGCTACACCTTC
CASSSETWTGYGYTF
>TRBV5-5|TRBJ2-7|.|.
TGTGCCAGCAGCTCAAGGGGGGGTCGTTCCTACGAGCAGTACTTC
CASSSRGGRSYEQYF
>TRBV28|TRBJ2-3|TRBD1|.
TGTGCCAGCAGGGCGGGACAGGTTGGCACAGATACGCAGTATTTT
CASRAGQVGTDTQYF
>TRBV10-2|TRBJ1-1|.|once
TGCGCCAGTGCCTGGACAGCCAACACTGAAGCTTTCTTT
CASAWTANTEAFF
>TRBV18|TRBJ2-1|TRBD1|.
TGTGCCAGCTCACCGGCCGGGACAGCCAACAATGAGCAGTTCTTC
CASSPAGTANNEQFF
>TRBV6-6|TRBJ2-3|TRBD1|.
TGTGCCAGCAGCCCGACCGGGACAGACACAGATACGCAGTATTTT
CASSPTGTDTDTQYF
>TRBV21-1|TRBJ1-2|.|.
TGTGCCAGCAGCAAAGGCGGGGAGACTGCGAATCAAGCTAACTATGGCTACACCTTC
CASSKGGETANQANYGYTF
>TRBV18|TRBJ1-3|TRBD1|.
TGTGCCAGCTCACCAGCACAGGGGGTCCCGAACACCATATATTTT
CASSPAQGVPNTIYF
>TRBV7-9|TRBJ2-5|.|.
TGTGCCAGCAGCTTAAAAGGAGATCGGGGGGCTTCAGAGACCCAGTACTTC
CASSLKGDRGASETQYF
>TRBV5-1|TRBJ1-2|.|.
TGCGCCAGCAGCCAATCATTGACAGGAAACTATGGCTACACCTTC
CASSQSLTGNYGYTF
>TRBV7-8|TRBJ2-3|.|.
TGTGCCAGCAGCTTAGGCACTTGGGATACGCAGTATTTT
CASSLGTWDTQYF
>TRBV7-2|TRBJ2-7|TRBD1|once
TGTGCCAGCAGCTGGGCCGGGACAGGGGCTGAGGAGCAGTACTTC
CASSWAGTGAEEQYF
>TRBV5-1|TRBJ2-5|TRBD2|.
TGCGCCAGCAGCTTGGGATCAGCGGGAGTGGAGACCCAGTACTTC
CASSLGSAGVETQYF
>TRBV2|TRBJ1-6|.|few
TGTGCCAGCAGTGAAACGAGATCCTATAATTCACCCCTCCACTTT
CASSETRSYNSPLHF
>TRBV28|TRBJ1-5|.|few
TGTGCCAGCAGTTCAGAACAGCCCCAGCATTTT
CASSSEQPQHF
>TRBV5-1|TRBJ2-3|.|.
TGCGCCAGCAGCTTGGGCTCTGGGAGCGGAGATACGCAGTATTTT
CASSLGSGSGDTQYF
>TRBV2|TRBJ2-3|TRBD1|.
TGTGCCAGCAACAGGGGTAGCACAGATACGCAGTATTTT
CASNRGSTDTQYF
>TRBV3-1/TRBV3-2|TRBJ2-3|TRBD2|.
TGTGCCAGCAGTAGGACTAACGGGGGGGCCTTAGATACGCAGTATTTT
CASSRTNGGALDTQYF
>TRBV3-1/TRBV3-2|TRBJ2-5|.|.
TGTGCCAGCAGCCACCGGGGGACCTTTACCCAAGAGACCCAGTACTTC
CASSHRGTFTQETQYF
>TRBV6-4|TRBJ2-3|TRBD1|.
TGTACCAGCAGTGACTCGGTAGGGGGCGTGCTGGGTACGCAGTATTTT
CTSSDSVGGVLGTQYF
>TRBV6-5|TRBJ1-3|.|few
TGTGCCAGCACCGGGGGGCTCGGAGGAAACACCATATATTTT
CASTGGLGGNTIYF
>TRBV25-1|TRBJ1-3|.|.
TGTGCCAGCAGGGATTCCGGGGTAGGCGGAAACACCATATATTTT
CASRDSGVGGNTIYF
>TRBV11-1|TRBJ1-1|.|.
TGTGCCAGCAGCTTGTACAGGGTGAGTGAAGCTTTCTTT
CASSLYRVSEAFF
>TRBV12-5|TRBJ1-1|.|.
TGTGCTAGGTCGGGGGGCCAGAACACTGAAGCTTTCTTT
CARSGGQNTEAFF
>TRBV5-1|TRBJ2-3|.|.
TGCGCCAGCAGCTCGGGATTTGGAGATACGCAGTATTTT
CASSSGFGDTQYF
>TRBV19|TRBJ1-1|.|.
TGTGCCAGTAGCCGATCCGGGCCCGAGGGCACTGAAGCTTTCTTT
CASSRSGPEGTEAFF
>TRBV7-9|TRBJ1-2|.|once
TGTGCCAGCAGCCCCTACCCTATCGACTATGGCTACACCTTC
CASSPYPIDYGYTF
>TRBV7-9|TRBJ1-5|.|.
TGTGCCAGCAGCTTATGGACAGCCCGCAATCAGCCCCAGCATTTT
CASSLWTARNQPQHF
>TRBV5-1|TRBJ1-2|.|few
TGCGCCAGCAGTTTGCAGGGTATCCCTAACTATGGCTACACCTTC
CASSLQGIPNYGYTF
>TRBV2|TRBJ2-7|TRBD1|.
TGTGCCAGCAGCACATCCAGGGGGCGCGGGCTATACGAGCAGTACTTC
CASSTSRGRGLYEQYF
>TRBV15|TRBJ1-6|.|.
TGTGCCACCAGCCGAACCGGGACAAATAATTCACCCCTCCACTTT
CATSRTGTNNSPLHF